This TCR beta chain was found in a study of T cell responses to AZD1222 COVID-19 vaccine. Assay: immunoSEQ multiplex PCR; the TCRdb copy retains only in-frame clones and omits some. The sample carries 95,000 to 110,000 clones, roughly nine tenths recorded once. There are 17 residues in the CDR3. Germline trimming cut 5 bases from V and 1 base from J; bases unmatched to any gene: 11. The germline V gene encodes CDR1 SGHVS and CDR2 FQNEAQ. This sequence originates from an adult in good health. The sequences come from peripheral blood, collected on day 0 of AZD1222 vaccination. This chain uses TRBV7-8 with TRBJ1-5; 7 bases align to TRBD1. The DNA of the CDR3 is TGTGCCAGCAGCCGAGAGGCAGGGGGAATAAGCAATCAGCCCCAGCATTTT. Translated, it gives CASSREAGGISNQPQHF. The whole variable domain, filled in from reference TRBV7-8 and TRBJ1-5, reads GAGVSQSPRYKVAKRGQDVALRCDPISGHVSLFWYQQALGQGPEFLTYFQNEAQLDKSGLPSDRFFAERPEGSVSTLKIQRTQQEDSAVYLCASSREAGGISNQPQHFGDGTRLSIL.